This T cell receptor (beta chain) was captured in a study of blood T cell repertoires in COVID-19. The wider study: Researchers got acute and convalescent COVID-19 samples from the United States, Italy and Spain.

The assay was immunoSEQ multiplex PCR, and TCRdb's table has in-frame clones only and misses some. The sample lists around 130,000 clones, roughly 80% occurring once. The CDR3 has 18 residues. J was trimmed by 4 bases and V by 6 bases; bases with no gene match: 19. Germline V gene sequence: CDR1 MDHEN, CDR2 SYDVKM. The chain couples TRBV28 to TRBJ2-7; 9 positions match TRBD1. The sequenced sample consisted of peripheral blood. This receptor was taken from a woman aged 80 or older with acute or convalescent COVID-19. CDR3 sequence reads: CASSRSILRDRVRYEQYF. The CDR3 nucleotides read TGTGCCAGCAGCAGATCAATTCTCCGGGACAGGGTGAGGTACGAGCAGTACTTC.